Listed here is a single T cell receptor beta chain. Its antigen is currently unknown. Under the authors' procedure: As immunoSEQ supplied junction-only sequences (without quality scores), filtering differed. Sequenced by immunoSEQ multiplex PCR; TCRdb stores in-frame clones only, minus some. Clone size and the V and J calls come from that table; the DNA yielded D and trimming. Here the sample spans about 600,000 clones, about 97% being singletons. The entry originates in a study of shared clonotypes between healthy human individuals. Broader study findings: Clonotype sharing levels among donors were expected to vary with sequencing depth. Naive subsets generally exceeded memory subsets in estimated richness.

This CDR3 contains 15 residues. Trimming took 6 bases from V and 2 from J, leaving 11 bases between them. Germline loops: CDR1 MNHEY, CDR2 SVGAGI. The source is a woman in her 30s in good health. Material: naive CD4+ T cells sorted from blood. Subset specified: CD45RA+ positively selected. The chain couples TRBV6-5 to TRBJ2-6; no clear D gene. CDR3 sequence reads: CASSARGAGANVLTF. CDR3 nucleotide sequence: TGTGCCAGCAGCGCTCGTGGGGCTGGGGCCAACGTCCTGACTTTC.